This entry concerns a single TCR beta chain. Antigen: not known. The entry originates in a study of OX40 agonist ivuxolimab in advanced cancers. General study results and limits: In general, CD8+ T cells held more expanded clones than CD4+ did, on average. Some nonresponders also had low normalized T-cell clonal expansion.

V lost 0 bases and J lost 3; bases outside the gene matches: 7. Germline-derived CDR1 and CDR2 are SGHDT and YYEEEE. The length of the CDR3 is 16 residues. Blood samples were obtained at baseline, cycle 4 day 1, and cycle 7 day 1. The data were produced by immunoSEQ multiplex PCR, yet TCRdb's version contains in-frame clones alone and is incomplete. The table has about 96,000 clones, 84% seen once. The V gene is TRBV5-6, the J gene TRBJ1-2; 8 nucleotides agree with TRBD1. This sequence was found in an adult with an advanced solid tumor such as melanoma, head and neck, liver or kidney cancer. The sample was CD4+ or CD8+ T cells sorted from blood, taken in a trial of the OX40 agonist ivuxolimab. CDR3 nucleotides: TGTGCCAGCAGCTTGGCACCGGGACAGGCAGACTATGGCTACACCTTC. It specifies CASSLAPGQADYGYTF.